This T cell receptor (beta chain) was observed in a study of blood T cell repertoires in COVID-19. This CDR3 comprises 16 residues. Germline V gene lookup returns CDR1 SGHKS and CDR2 YYEKEE (reference sequence). Trimming removed 4 bases at V and 0 bases at J, with 14 bases between. Libraries were prepared by immunoSEQ multiplex PCR; TCRdb keeps only in-frame clonotypes and omits some of them. This sample has 200,000 to 250,000 clones; about four fifths occur once, and the top ten carry around 3.3%. This clone was detected only a few times. Material for sequencing was peripheral blood. The chain couples TRBV5-5 to TRBJ1-3; maybe TRBD1 (5 bases). The TCR sequence derives from an elderly woman with acute or convalescent COVID-19. CDR3 DNA sequence: TGTGCCAGCAGCGGTTCACAGGTGACCTCTGGAAACACCATATATTTT. It codes for CASSGSQVTSGNTIYF.